This T cell receptor (beta chain) was observed in a study of T cell changes during pregnancy in multiple sclerosis. Trimming stripped 9 bases from V and 4 bases from J, with 10 bases between. The CDR3 has 12 residues. Germline V gene data show CDR1 as LNHDA and CDR2 as SQIVND (reference sequence). The protocol was immunoSEQ multiplex PCR, while the TCRdb copy is restricted to in-frame clones and leaves out a portion. The sample includes about 47,000 clones, 80% to 95% of them seen just once. This clonotype was sampled from a female donor with multiple sclerosis, enrolled in a pregnancy study. The genes are TRBV19 and TRBJ2-1, with D maybe TRBD2 (6 bases). Source: peripheral blood, taken in the third trimester of pregnancy. The CDR3 loop reads CASTDYYNEQFF. The CDR3 coding sequence is TGTGCCAGCACGGACTATTACAATGAGCAGTTCTTC.